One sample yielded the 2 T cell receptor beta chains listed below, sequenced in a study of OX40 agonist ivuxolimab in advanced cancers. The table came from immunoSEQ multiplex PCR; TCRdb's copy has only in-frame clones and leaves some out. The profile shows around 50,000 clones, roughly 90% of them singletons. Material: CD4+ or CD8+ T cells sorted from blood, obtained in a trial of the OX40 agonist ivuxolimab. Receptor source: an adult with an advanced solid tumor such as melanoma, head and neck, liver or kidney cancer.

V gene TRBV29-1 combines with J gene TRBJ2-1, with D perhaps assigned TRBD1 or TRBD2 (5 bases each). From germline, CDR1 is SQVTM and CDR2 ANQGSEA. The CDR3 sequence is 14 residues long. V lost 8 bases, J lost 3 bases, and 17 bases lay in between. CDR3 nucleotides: TGCAGCACCTCCCATGGGACGGTCTACAATGAGCAGTTCTTC. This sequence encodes CSTSHGTVYNEQFF.

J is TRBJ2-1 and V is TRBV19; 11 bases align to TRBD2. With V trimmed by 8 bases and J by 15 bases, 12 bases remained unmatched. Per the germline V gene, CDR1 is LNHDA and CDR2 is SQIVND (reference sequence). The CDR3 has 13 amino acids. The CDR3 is CASSTTSGSTRFF. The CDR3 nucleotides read TGTGCCAGTTCTACTACTAGCGGGAGTACCAGGTTCTTC.